Detailed here is one TCR beta chain. Its antigen is currently unknown. TCRdb processed the 5' RACE reads anew with MiXCR; each CDR3 protein has one entry. The profile shows about 2,300 distinct CDR3 sequences, approximately 20% of them singletons. The entry originates in a study of spatial heterogeneity in lung cancer. Study overall: Compared with alpha-chain sequences, beta-chain sequences were consistently detected in greater numbers. Study findings and constraints: Sequencing reached an estimated coverage of tumor T cells that was only around 7% for alpha chains and around 13% for beta chains. Higher tumor mutation counts went along with higher counts of expanded intratumoral alpha and beta TCRs.

The CDR3 is made up of 12 amino acids. Germline-derived CDR1 and CDR2 are DFQATT and SNEGSKA (reference sequence). Trimming shortened V by 2 bases and J by 7 bases, and 9 bases separated the two germline ends. Time point meaning: sample taken at primary tumor resection. Samples came from 72 TRACERx patients with untreated early-stage lung cancer. Unsorted whole RNA of tumor, nontumor lung or frozen PBMC was sequenced. The source of this sequence is a male donor with early-stage non-small cell lung cancer. Here the sequenced sample was lung tumor tissue, taken at surgery. The chain recombines TRBV20-1 with TRBJ1-5, with D uncertain. The DNA of the CDR3 is TGCAGTGCTAGATTCGGGGAGCAGCCCCAGCATTTT. Translating gives CSARFGEQPQHF.